Included here is one T cell receptor (beta chain) sequence, with context. Other DNA sequences in the same sample also yield this CDR3. Treatment given: oral pan-JAK inhibitor, 5-10 mg twice daily. Cell sorting on a FACSAria was used to separate CD4+ and CD8+ T cells from the PBMCs. The V and J ends lost 5 bases and 4 bases respectively, with 8 bases between them. The germline V gene encodes CDR1 MNHEY and CDR2 SMNVEV (reference sequence). The CDR3 contains 12 residues. RNA, once extracted, was reverse transcribed into cDNA for use as the sequencing template. Assay used: immunoSEQ multiplex PCR; TCRdb lists only in-frame clones, some missing. Of tens of thousands of clones detected, about 70% appear once; the ten largest clones hold 17%. The data belong to a study of CD8+ T cells in alopecia areata.

This chain connects TRBV27 to TRBJ1-2, with TRBD1 as a possible D gene (5 bases). The sequence derives from a human donor with alopecia areata. The material was CD8+ T cells sorted from blood, obtained at approximately week 44, from a patient treated with tofacitinib. Written as DNA, the CDR3 is TGTGCCAGCAGTCCCGGGGGCTATGGCTACACCTTC. As protein: CASSPGGYGYTF.